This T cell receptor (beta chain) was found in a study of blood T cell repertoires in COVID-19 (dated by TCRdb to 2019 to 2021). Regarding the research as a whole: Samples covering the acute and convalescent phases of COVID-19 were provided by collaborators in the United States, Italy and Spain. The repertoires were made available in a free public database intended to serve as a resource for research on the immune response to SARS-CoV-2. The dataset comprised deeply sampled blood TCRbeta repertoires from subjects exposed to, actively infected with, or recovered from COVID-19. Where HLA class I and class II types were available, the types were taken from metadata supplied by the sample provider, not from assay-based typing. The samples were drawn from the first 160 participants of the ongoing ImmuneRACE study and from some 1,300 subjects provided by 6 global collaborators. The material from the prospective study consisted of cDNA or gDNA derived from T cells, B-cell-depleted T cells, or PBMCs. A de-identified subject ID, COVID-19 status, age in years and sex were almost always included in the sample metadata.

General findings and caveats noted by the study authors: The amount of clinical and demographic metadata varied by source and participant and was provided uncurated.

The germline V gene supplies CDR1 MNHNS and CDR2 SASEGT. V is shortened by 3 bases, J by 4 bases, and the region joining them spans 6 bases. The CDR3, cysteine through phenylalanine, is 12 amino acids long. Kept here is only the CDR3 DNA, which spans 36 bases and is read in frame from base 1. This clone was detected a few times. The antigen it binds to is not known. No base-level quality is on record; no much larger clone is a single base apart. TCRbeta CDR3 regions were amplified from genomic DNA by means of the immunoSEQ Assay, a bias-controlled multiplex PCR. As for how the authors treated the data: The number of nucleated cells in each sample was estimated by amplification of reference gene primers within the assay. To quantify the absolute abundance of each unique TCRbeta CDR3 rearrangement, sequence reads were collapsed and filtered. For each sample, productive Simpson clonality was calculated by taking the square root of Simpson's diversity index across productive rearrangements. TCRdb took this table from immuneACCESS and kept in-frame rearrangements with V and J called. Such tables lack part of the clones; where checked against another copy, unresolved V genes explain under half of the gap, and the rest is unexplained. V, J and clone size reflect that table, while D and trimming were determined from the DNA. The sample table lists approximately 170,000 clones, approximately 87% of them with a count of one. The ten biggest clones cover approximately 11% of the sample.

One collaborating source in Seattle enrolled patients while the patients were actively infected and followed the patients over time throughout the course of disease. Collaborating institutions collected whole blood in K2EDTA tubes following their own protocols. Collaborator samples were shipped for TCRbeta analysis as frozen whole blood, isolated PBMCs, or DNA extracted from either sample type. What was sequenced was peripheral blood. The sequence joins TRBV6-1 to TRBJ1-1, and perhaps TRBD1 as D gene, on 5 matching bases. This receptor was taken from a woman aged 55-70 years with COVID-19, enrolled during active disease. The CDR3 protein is CASSDRATEAFF. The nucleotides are TGTGCCAGCAGTGACAGGGCCACTGAAGCTTTCTTT.